This T cell receptor (beta chain) originates from a study of identical twins (dated by TCRdb to 2016 to 2017). Some background on the complete study: The study deep-sequenced TCR alpha and beta repertoires from monozygotic twins, unrelated adults of various ages and cord blood to test whether fetal clonotypes persist. Replicate twin experiments were performed at different times using different library preparation protocols to rule out contamination. The study at large found these results: Compared with coincidental sharing between unrelated individuals, an excess of low generation-probability sequences was observed among out-of-frame TCR alpha sequences shared between twins. Abundant cord blood beta clonotypes had fewer insertions, young adult naive repertoires showed a similar but weaker trend, and memory repertoires showed no such trend. Because the same donors could not be followed over many years, the conclusions relied on cross-sectional statistical analysis. A weaker excess of twin sharing was found in beta out-of-frame sequences because the signal-to-noise ratio was lowered by fewer shared sequences. In monozygotic twins, recombination models systematically underestimated out-of-frame TCR alpha sharing, but the models matched the sharing seen between unrelated individuals. Invariant T cells such as MAIT and iNKT could partly confound zero-insertion analyses, though diverse VJ usage argued against this for most clonotypes.

Library creation used 5' RACE. The reads were generated on an Illumina HiSeq 2000. A universal primer binding site was added through template switching, and the final cDNA carried a unique molecular identifier so that TCR cDNA molecules could be counted accurately. First-strand cDNA for TCR alpha and beta chains was synthesized from specific primers in the conserved constant-segment region. To control for contamination, each cDNA library was double barcoded with a SMART-Mk sample barcode plus Illumina barcodes. TruSeq adapter sequences and Illumina sample barcodes were added in two successive PCR steps. The Illumina HiSeq platform was used with custom primers to sequence TCR alpha and beta cDNA libraries. The paper's data handling went like this. MiGEC was used to process raw reads and extract unique molecular identifiers, and MiXCR was used to find CDR3 positions. Recombination models were inferred per individual with the repgenHMM and IGoR tools using an EM algorithm. The analysis of shared clonotypes was done with the tcR package in R, with sharing normalized by the product of cloneset sizes. To study raw recombination free of thymic and clonal selection effects, out-of-frame nonproductive sequences were analyzed. Using fastp trimming at Q25 and MiXCR clonotype assembly, TCRdb reanalyzed the public sequencing data and kept in-frame beta chains. Rows with a matching CDR3 protein are joined into one entry that keeps the most common DNA and genes. The V and J calls reflect TCRdb's pipeline rather than the authors' work. In this sample the table shows around 470,000 distinct CDR3 sequences, 12% to 15% of which occur a single time. The biggest ten clones account for 0.52% of the sample.

Every donor in the study was a healthy Caucasian. Three pairs of female monozygotic twins, all aged roughly 18 to 29 years, were included in the twin cohort. Positive isolation kits from Invitrogen were used to isolate CD4+ and CD8+ T cell populations. This clonotype has more than one count but fewer than ten. The specificity of this receptor is unknown. Base qualities are not provided; no much larger clone lies one nucleotide away. The sample also formed part of further work on yellow fever vaccine responses in identical twins. As noted in the second study: According to the authors, the vaccine-induced T cell response in identical twins seemed to be partly convergent and partly specific to each individual. Focusing on identical twins, the study followed the T cell clones that responded to the vaccine, and did so with precision.

Sequences were obtained from CD4+ T cells sorted from blood. The clonotype originates from a woman between 18 and 30 years old in good health.

Here the CDR3 is given as CATSDLSGTTLQDEQFF. The DNA sequence follows: TGTGCCACCAGTGATTTGTCGGGGACAACCCTCCAGGATGAGCAGTTCTTC. The receptor chain draws on TRBV24-1 and TRBJ2-1, and TRBD1 may be the D gene, going by 6 matching bases. Taken from the germline V gene, the CDR1 and CDR2 loops are KGHDR and SFDVKD. The CDR3 contains 17 residues, cysteine and phenylalanine counted. Left in the record is the CDR3 DNA by itself, 51 bases read in frame from the first base. V lost 0 bases and J lost 8 bases; the stretch between them is 19 bases long.